This record concerns one T cell receptor beta chain sequence. Unique molecular identifiers were built into the TCRbeta library. TCRdb ran MiXCR on the PCR reads and lists one entry per CDR3 protein. Of roughly 670,000 distinct CDR3 sequences in the sample, around 14% are singletons; the top ten hold 0.79%. These data come from a study of T-cell reconstitution after alpha-beta-depleted transplantation in children. The CDR3 extends over 13 amino acids. Germline V gene lookup returns CDR1 LNHDA and CDR2 SQIVND (reference sequence). V lost 3 bases and J 4 bases, leaving 10 bases between the germline ends.

The source of this sequence is a girl aged 2-10 years with congenital amegakaryocytic thrombocytopenia, due to receive a stem cell transplant. The chain has TRBV19 and TRBJ2-7; D unresolved. The sample was PBMCs, taken before TCRalphabeta/CD19-depleted stem cell transplant. CDR3 bases: TGTGCCAGTAGTATTCGGCTGGGATACGAGCAGTACTTC. Protein product: CASSIRLGYEQYF.